The text below deals with one TCR beta chain. Its antigen remains unidentified. Authors' methods: For papillary thyroid cancer, a distant-metastasis classifier was constructed from CDR3 differences observed across clinicopathological groups. Through MiXCR, TCRdb re-clonotyped the PCR reads. These V and J calls originate from TCRdb's pipeline instead of the authors' own analysis. In the table there are 9,900 or so clones, about 10% of which are singletons. Every patient underwent thyroid surgery untreated. This entry comes from a study of metastatic and nonmetastatic thyroid tumors. About the study: Patients with malignant and benign thyroid disease provided blood and tumor or nodule tissue, whose repertoires were compared. Overall study findings and caveats: It was reported that TCR beta diversity was significantly higher in malignant thyroid tumors than benign nodules, in blood and tumor.

The V gene's germline CDR1 is MRHNA and CDR2 SNTAGT. CDR3 length: 16 residues. The V gene lost 6 bases and the J gene lost 7 bases, with 19 bases spanning the gap. The chain carries TRBV6-4 and TRBJ1-6, with D possibly being TRBD1 (6 bases). This sequence originates from a female donor with papillary thyroid cancer or a benign thyroid nodule (not recorded which). Some clones in this sample may be carry-over from other donors' samples. The sample comprised tumor tissue. The CDR3 region is CASSPVGGLRNSPLHF. The CDR3 bases are TGTGCCAGCAGCCCCGTCGGGGGCCTTCGGAATTCACCCCTCCACTTT.